Below are 14 T cell receptor beta chains sequenced from a single sample in a study of shared clonotypes between healthy human individuals. Naive CD8 cells comprised CD45RO-negative, CCR7-positively selected cells, excluding terminally differentiated effector memory CD45RA+ cells. The protocol was immunoSEQ multiplex PCR, while the TCRdb copy is restricted to in-frame clones and leaves out a portion. The sample contains about 2 million clones, about 95% of which appear only once. The sequenced material came from naive CD8+ T cells sorted from blood. The receptors here all came from a man aged 18 to 30 in good health.

The V gene is TRBV7-8, the J gene TRBJ2-1; 7 nucleotides align to TRBD1. This CDR3 has 15 residues. V was clipped by 5 bases and J by 0 bases; unmatched bases: 4. Per the germline V gene, CDR1 is SGHVS and CDR2 is FQNEAQ. Here the CDR3 reads CASSPGGSSYNEQFF. CDR3 nucleotide sequence: TGTGCCAGCAGCCCAGGGGGTAGCTCCTACAATGAGCAGTTCTTC.

This clone was counted a few times. This sample includes further DNA sequences coding for the same CDR3. This chain joins TRBV9 and TRBJ1-2; TRBD1 might be the D (5 bases). V lost 3 bases to trimming and J lost 7 bases, with 10 bases between them. Germline loops: CDR1 SGDLS, CDR2 YYNGEE. The CDR3 spans 12 residues. The DNA for the CDR3 is TGTGCCAGCAGCGGTGACAGCCCTGGCTACACCTTC. This sequence encodes CASSGDSPGYTF.

The J gene is TRBJ2-1, the V gene TRBV10-3; D remains ambiguous. Germline V CDR1 and CDR2: ENHRY, SYGVKD. Trimming cost V 1 base and J 3 bases, with 7 bases left between them. There are 14 residues in the CDR3. CDR3 nucleotides: TGTGCCATCAGTGAGTTGGTCGGCTACAATGAGCAGTTCTTC. Translating gives CAISELVGYNEQFF.

The chain couples TRBV7-3 to TRBJ2-1; 7 positions match TRBD1. CDR1 SGHTA and CDR2 FQGTGA come from the germline V gene. CDR3 length equals 15 residues. V shed 4 bases and J 2 bases; nucleotides not matched to a gene: 5. CDR3 amino acids: CASSWDSGAYNEQFF. CDR3 DNA sequence: TGTGCCAGCAGCTGGGACAGTGGGGCCTACAATGAGCAGTTCTTC.

The chain recombines TRBV25-1 with TRBJ2-7; D remains unclear. Germline V gives CDR1 MGHDK, CDR2 SYGVNS. This CDR3 has 13 residues. Trimming removed 3 bases from V and 6 bases from J, with 12 bases in between. CDR3 in DNA: TGTGCCAGCAGTGAGGAAGTTCTTGGCGAGCAGTACTTC. Its protein is CASSEEVLGEQYF.

The rearrangement uses TRBV27 and TRBJ1-5; D gene unclear. Germline assignment: CDR1 MNHEY and CDR2 SMNVEV (reference sequence). The CDR3 sequence is 15 residues long. V was pared by 2 bases and J by 2 bases, with 10 bases between. In nucleotides, the CDR3 is TGTGCCAGCAGTTTAGGAGCTGACGGCAATCAGCCCCAGCATTTT. Translating it yields CASSLGADGNQPQHF.

The V gene is TRBV5-6, the J gene TRBJ2-3; 10 bases agree with TRBD2. The V gene's germline CDR1 is SGHDT and CDR2 YYEEEE. After removal of 3 bases from V and 1 base from J, the junction contained 2 bases not matched to a gene. The CDR3 totals 15 residues. CDR3 region: CASSSGLAGTDTQYF. CDR3 DNA sequence: TGTGCCAGCAGCTCTGGACTAGCGGGCACAGATACGCAGTATTTT.

Only one count was recorded for this clone. The chain has TRBV9 and TRBJ2-3; TRBD1 aligns across 8 bases. J lost 3 bases, V lost 3 bases, and 9 bases had no gene match. CDR3 length equals 16 residues. Germline CDR1 reads SGDLS; CDR2 reads YYNGEE. CDR3 in DNA: TGTGCCAGCAGCGCCCGGACAGGGTCACCGACAGATACGCAGTATTTT. As protein: CASSARTGSPTDTQYF.

The chain joins TRBV28 to TRBJ1-5; no clear D. Germline lookup yields CDR1 MDHEN and CDR2 SYDVKM. V was pared by 8 bases and J by 9 bases, with 20 bases between. The CDR3 has 14 amino acids. The CDR3, as DNA: TGTGCCAGCGGTCCCGGCGCGGCGTGGGTGCCCCAGCATTTT. Protein sequence: CASGPGAAWVPQHF.

The rearrangement joins TRBV29-1 to TRBJ1-2; no reliable D call. The V end was cut by 3 bases, the J end by 2 bases, with 4 bases between. This CDR3 comprises 11 residues. CDR1 and CDR2 (germline): SQVTM, ANQGSEA. The CDR3 is CSVDFNYGYTF. The DNA of the CDR3 is TGCAGCGTTGACTTCAACTATGGCTACACCTTC.

The chain uses TRBV19 and TRBJ1-6; D call uncertain. CDR1 is LNHDA and CDR2 is SQIVND in the germline V gene (reference sequence). This CDR3 has 14 residues. Between the trimmed V and J ends, which lost 8 bases and 0 bases, there was a span of 8 bases. CDR3 in amino acids: CASYDNSYNSPLHF. The CDR3 DNA follows: TGTGCCAGTTACGACAACTCCTATAATTCACCCCTCCACTTT.

The chain combines TRBV7-2 with TRBJ2-3; TRBD2 might be the D (5 bases). CDR3 size: 15 residues. The germline V gene encodes CDR1 SGHTA and CDR2 FQGNSA. V was shortened by 2 bases and J by 4 bases, with 13 bases between the two germline ends. CDR3 coding DNA: TGTGCCAGCAGCTTATTAAGGCTAGCCGCAGATACGCAGTATTTT. Translation: CASSLLRLAADTQYF.

The genes are TRBV2 and TRBJ2-2; TRBD2 agrees at 10 bases. CDR1 is SNHLY, CDR2 FYNNEI, per germline. Trimming took 7 bases from V and 6 from J; bases not matched to a gene: 14. CDR3 length: 17 residues. The CDR3 region has the DNA TGTGCCAGCAACGGAGGGGCTAGCGGGAGTTCGGCCGGGGAGCTGTTTTTT. As protein: CASNGGASGSSAGELFF.

The chain combines TRBV6-5 with TRBJ2-7; D uncertain. Germline values: CDR1 MNHEY, CDR2 SVGAGI. CDR3 length: 13 amino acids. The V and J ends lost 3 bases and 3 bases respectively, with 9 bases between them. This CDR3 reads CASSYGLVYEQYF. CDR3 bases: TGTGCCAGCAGTTATGGGCTAGTCTACGAGCAGTACTTC.